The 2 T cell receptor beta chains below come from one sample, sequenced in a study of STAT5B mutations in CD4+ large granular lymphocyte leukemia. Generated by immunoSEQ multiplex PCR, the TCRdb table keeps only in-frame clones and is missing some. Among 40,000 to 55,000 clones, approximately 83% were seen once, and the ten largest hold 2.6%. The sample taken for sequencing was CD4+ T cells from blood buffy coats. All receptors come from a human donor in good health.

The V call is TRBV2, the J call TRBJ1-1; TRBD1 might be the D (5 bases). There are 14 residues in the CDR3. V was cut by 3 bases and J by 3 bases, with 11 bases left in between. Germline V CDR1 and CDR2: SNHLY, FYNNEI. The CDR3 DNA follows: TGTGCCAGCAGTGAGCAGGGTTTGGACACTGAAGCTTTCTTT. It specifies CASSEQGLDTEAFF.

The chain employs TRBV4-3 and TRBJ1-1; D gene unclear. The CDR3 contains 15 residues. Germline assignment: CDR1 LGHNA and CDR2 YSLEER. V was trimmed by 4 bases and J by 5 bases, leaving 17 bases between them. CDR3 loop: CASSLGSGRGTEAFF. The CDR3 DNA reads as TGCGCCAGCAGCCTCGGTTCGGGAAGAGGAACTGAAGCTTTCTTT.